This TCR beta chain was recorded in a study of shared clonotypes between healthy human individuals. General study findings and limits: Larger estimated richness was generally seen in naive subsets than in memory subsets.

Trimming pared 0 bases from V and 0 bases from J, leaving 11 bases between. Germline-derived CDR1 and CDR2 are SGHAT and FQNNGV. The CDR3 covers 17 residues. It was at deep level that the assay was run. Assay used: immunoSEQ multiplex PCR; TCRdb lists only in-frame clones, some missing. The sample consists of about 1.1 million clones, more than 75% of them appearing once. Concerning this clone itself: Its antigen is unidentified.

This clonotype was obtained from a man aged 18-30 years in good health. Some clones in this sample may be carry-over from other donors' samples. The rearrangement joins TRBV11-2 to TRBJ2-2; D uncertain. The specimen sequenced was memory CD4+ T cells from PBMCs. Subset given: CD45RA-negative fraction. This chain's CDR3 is CASSLERWRTNTGELFF. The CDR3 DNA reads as TGTGCCAGCAGCTTAGAGCGATGGCGGACGAACACCGGGGAGCTGTTTTTT.